This paragraph reports one T cell receptor (beta chain). This entry comes from a study of OX40 agonist ivuxolimab in advanced cancers. The assay was immunoSEQ multiplex PCR, and TCRdb's table has in-frame clones only and misses some. This table holds roughly 100,000 clones, 90% to 95% found once. CDR3 length: 15 amino acids. Germline lookup yields CDR1 SGDLS and CDR2 YYNGEE. The J segment lost 0 bases and the V segment lost 3 bases, leaving 3 bases of the junction unmatched. This rearrangement joins TRBV9 to TRBJ2-5; TRBD2 agrees at 9 bases. The sample consisted of CD4+ or CD8+ T cells sorted from blood, taken in a trial of the OX40 agonist ivuxolimab. This receptor was taken from an adult with an advanced solid tumor such as melanoma, head and neck, liver or kidney cancer. DNA of the CDR3: TGTGCCAGCAGCGCAACTAGCGGGTACCAAGAGACCCAGTACTTC. Translated: CASSATSGYQETQYF.